This T cell receptor (beta chain) was documented in a study of OX40 agonist ivuxolimab in advanced cancers. Study results and limitations: In general, CD8+ T cells held more expanded clones than CD4+ did, on average.

The CDR3 consists of 14 residues. The trim removed 0 bases at V and 8 bases at J, leaving 1 base unmatched. Germline assignment: CDR1 GTSNPN and CDR2 SVGIG (reference sequence). A remark on this clone: Antigen specificity is unknown.

Only in-frame clones appear in the TCRdb table, and some are missing; sequencing was by immunoSEQ multiplex PCR. This table holds around 20,000 clones, around 74% found once. The clonotype comes from an adult with an advanced solid tumor such as melanoma, head and neck, liver or kidney cancer. The chain is built from TRBV30 and TRBJ1-6; TRBD1 agrees at 10 bases. This specimen consisted of CD4+ or CD8+ T cells sorted from blood, obtained in a trial of the OX40 agonist ivuxolimab. For the CDR3, the DNA is TGTGCCTGGAGTGTCGGGACAGGGGATTCACCCCTCCACTTT. It codes for CAWSVGTGDSPLHF. Full variable domain (missing parts from reference TRBV30 and TRBJ1-6): SQTIHQWPATLVQPVGSPLSLECTVEGTSNPNLYWYRQAAGRGLQLLFYSVGIGQISSEVPQNLSASRPQDRQFILSSKKLLLSDSGFYLCAWSVGTGDSPLHFGNGTRLTVT.